This T cell receptor (beta chain) was sequenced during a study of PD-1 blockade in classical Hodgkin lymphoma. General study results and limits: It was among complete responders that baseline diversity resembled that of newly diagnosed patients.

In regard to this clone: Its antigen is as yet unknown.

Here immunoSEQ multiplex PCR was the method, and the copy in TCRdb shows in-frame clones only, minus some. This sample yields roughly 25,000 clones, of which approximately 80% are seen a single time; under 7% belongs to the top ten. Exposure to brentuximab vedotin varied, and each patient had relapsed following autologous stem cell transplantation. Specimen: peripheral blood mononuclear cells (PBMCs), collected at baseline. The receptor was derived from a human donor with classical Hodgkin lymphoma.

CDR3 bases: TGTGCCAGCAGCTTTGAGGGGGCTGGAGTGGAGACCCAGTACTTC. Translating it yields CASSFEGAGVETQYF. The chain is built from TRBV7-9 and TRBJ2-5, with 7 bases aligning to TRBD1. From germline, CDR1 is SEHNR and CDR2 FQNEAQ (reference sequence). With V trimmed by 3 bases and J by 5 bases, 9 bases remained unmatched. The CDR3 length is 15 residues.